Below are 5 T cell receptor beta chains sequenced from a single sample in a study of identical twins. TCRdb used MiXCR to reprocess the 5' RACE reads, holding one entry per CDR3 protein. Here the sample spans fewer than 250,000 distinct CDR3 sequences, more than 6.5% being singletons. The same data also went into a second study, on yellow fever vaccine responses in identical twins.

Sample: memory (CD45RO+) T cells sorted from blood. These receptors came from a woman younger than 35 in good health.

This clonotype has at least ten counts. CDR3 protein: CASSPGGDVGYEQYF. The CDR3 DNA follows: TGTGCCAGCAGCCCCGGGGGGGACGTAGGCTACGAGCAGTACTTC. The chain uses TRBV9 and TRBJ2-7; 8 nucleotides match TRBD2. Germline V gene data show CDR1 as SGDLS and CDR2 as YYNGEE. CDR3 size: 15 residues. V dropped 4 bases and J dropped 3; count of bases not matched to a gene: 9.

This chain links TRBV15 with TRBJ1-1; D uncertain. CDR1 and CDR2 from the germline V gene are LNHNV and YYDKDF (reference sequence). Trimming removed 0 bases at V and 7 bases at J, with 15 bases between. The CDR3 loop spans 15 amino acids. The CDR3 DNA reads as TGTGCCACCAGCAGAGATGGCATGGCAGACGTTGAAGCTTTCTTT. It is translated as CATSRDGMADVEAFF.

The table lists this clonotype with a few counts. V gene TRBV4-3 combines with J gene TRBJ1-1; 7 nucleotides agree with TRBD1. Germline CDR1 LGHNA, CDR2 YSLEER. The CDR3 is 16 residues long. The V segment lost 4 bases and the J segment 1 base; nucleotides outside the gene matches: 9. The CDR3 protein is CASSPRGSVGNTEAFF. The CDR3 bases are TGCGCCAGCAGCCCCAGGGGGTCAGTGGGGAACACTGAAGCTTTCTTT.

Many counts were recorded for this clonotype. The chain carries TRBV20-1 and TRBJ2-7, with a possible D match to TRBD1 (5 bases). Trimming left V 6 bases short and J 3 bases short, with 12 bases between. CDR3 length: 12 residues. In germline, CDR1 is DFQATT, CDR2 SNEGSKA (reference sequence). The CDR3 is CSATDRLYEQYF. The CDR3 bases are TGCAGTGCAACAGACAGACTCTACGAGCAGTACTTC.

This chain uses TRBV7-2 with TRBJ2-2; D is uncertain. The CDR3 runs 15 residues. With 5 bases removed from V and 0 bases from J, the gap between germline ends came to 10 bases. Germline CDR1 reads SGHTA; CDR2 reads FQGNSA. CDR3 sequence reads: CASSAKVSNTGELFF. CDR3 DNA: TGTGCCAGCAGCGCCAAAGTCTCGAACACCGGGGAGCTGTTTTTT.